A selection of T cell receptor beta chains follows, all from one sample in a study of blood T cell repertoires in COVID-19. TCRdb's copy holds only in-frame clones and misses some; the assay was immunoSEQ multiplex PCR. The repertoire holds 160,000 or so clones, with approximately 90% as singletons. Sequenced sample: peripheral blood. The receptors come from a woman in her fifties or sixties who had recovered from COVID-19. The CDR3 runs from the conserved cysteine through the conserved F or W. The D gene is left open where the match is weak. Only part of the rows carry a size: once, few, many, or a class if the clone is expanded.

D,J,V,size,CDR3,DNA
TRBD1,TRBJ2-7,TRBV7-2,NA,CASSFSRDSHEQYF,TGTGCCAGCAGTTTCTCTCGGGACAGCCACGAGCAGTACTTC
NA,TRBJ2-4,TRBV2,NA,CASREDRAKNIQYF,TGTGCCAGCAGAGAGGACAGAGCCAAAAACATTCAGTACTTC
NA,TRBJ1-6,TRBV7-8,many,CASSLAGDSPLHF,TGTGCCAGCAGCCTGGCGGGAGATTCACCCCTCCACTTT
TRBD2,TRBJ2-7,TRBV27,NA,CASSPRGGFTYEQYF,TGTGCCAGCAGTCCGCGGGGGGGTTTTACCTACGAGCAGTACTTC
NA,TRBJ2-7,TRBV30,once,CAWSLTKQGDVQYF,TGTGCCTGGAGTTTGACTAAACAGGGTGATGTGCAGTACTTC
NA,TRBJ1-2,TRBV29-1,NA,CSVPQGSARYGYTF,TGCAGCGTGCCCCAGGGATCCGCCCGCTATGGCTACACCTTC
TRBD1,TRBJ2-3,TRBV5-4,few,CASSIRDRGDTQYF,TGTGCCAGCAGCATCCGGGACAGGGGAGATACGCAGTATTTT
NA,TRBJ2-2,TRBV7-9,NA,CASSFTSSGELFF,TGTGCCAGCAGCTTCACTAGTTCCGGGGAGCTGTTTTTT
NA,TRBJ1-2,TRBV2,NA,CASSEDSLTNYGYTF,TGTGCCAGCAGCGAGGACAGCCTCACTAACTATGGCTACACCTTC
NA,TRBJ2-2,TRBV4-2,NA,CASSQDTAGELFF,TGTGCCAGCAGCCAAGATACGGCCGGGGAGCTGTTTTTT
TRBD1,TRBJ2-7,TRBV4-2,NA,CASSFGTGSDEQYF,TGTGCCAGCAGCTTCGGGACAGGGTCAGACGAGCAGTACTTC
NA,TRBJ2-1,TRBV29-1,NA,CSANNEQFF,TGCAGCGCCAACAATGAGCAGTTCTTC
TRBD1,TRBJ1-1,TRBV5-1,few,CASSPRGQALPNTEAFF,TGCGCCAGCAGCCCAAGGGGACAGGCCCTCCCGAACACTGAAGCTTTCTTT
NA,TRBJ1-5,TRBV29-1,once,CSVEGYGLGADQPQHF,TGCAGCGTTGAGGGGTATGGGTTGGGGGCAGATCAGCCCCAGCATTTT
TRBD1,TRBJ1-4,TRBV7-9,NA,CASSATGVGTNEKLFF,TGTGCCAGCAGCGCCACAGGGGTGGGGACTAATGAAAAACTGTTTTTT
NA,TRBJ1-1,TRBV30,NA,CAHKPTPNTEAFF,TGTGCCCACAAGCCGACACCGAACACTGAAGCTTTCTTT
NA,TRBJ1-2,TRBV13,NA,CASSPPRGGYTF,TGTGCCAGCAGCCCCCCAAGAGGGGGCTACACCTTC
NA,TRBJ1-5,TRBV27,NA,CASSASLGNQPQHF,TGTGCCAGCAGTGCCTCCCTAGGCAATCAGCCCCAGCATTTT
NA,TRBJ2-1,TRBV10-3,NA,CAIRTVGDNEQFF,TGTGCCATCAGGACCGTCGGGGACAATGAGCAGTTCTTC
TRBD1,TRBJ1-5,TRBV6-1,NA,CASSEGNRGNQPQHF,TGTGCCAGCAGTGAGGGGAACAGGGGAAATCAGCCCCAGCATTTT
NA,TRBJ1-6,TRBV24-1,NA,CATSDLKDRSSYNSPLHF,TGTGCCACCAGTGATTTGAAAGATAGGAGCTCCTATAATTCACCCCTCCACTTT
TRBD2,TRBJ2-1,TRBV7-2,few,CASSLSGGNNEQFF,TGTGCCAGCAGCTTATCGGGGGGGAACAATGAGCAGTTCTTC
TRBD2,TRBJ2-1,TRBV28,NA,CASSERGSYNEQFF,TGTGCCAGCAGTGAGCGGGGATCATACAATGAGCAGTTCTTC
NA,TRBJ1-1,TRBV6-2/TRBV6-3,NA,CASSYGGASNTEAFF,TGTGCCAGCAGTTACGGGGGGGCGAGCAACACTGAAGCTTTCTTT
NA,TRBJ2-1,TRBV24-1,once,CATSEGADNEQFF,TGTGCCACCAGTGAGGGGGCTGACAATGAGCAGTTCTTC
NA,TRBJ2-7,TRBV11-2,NA,CASAAREIPAYEQYF,TGTGCCAGCGCCGCGAGGGAGATTCCTGCCTACGAGCAGTACTTC
NA,TRBJ2-5,TRBV18,NA,CASSPTVQETQYF,TGTGCCAGCTCTCCAACAGTTCAAGAGACCCAGTACTTC
TRBD2,TRBJ2-3,TRBV30,NA,CAWSPSGASDTQYF,TGTGCCTGGAGTCCTAGCGGGGCATCTGATACGCAGTATTTT
TRBD1,TRBJ1-2,TRBV2,NA,CASSDDGTDLNYGYTF,TGTGCCAGCAGTGATGATGGGACAGATCTTAACTATGGCTACACCTTC
NA,TRBJ1-1,TRBV4-2,once,CASSQDPVVAFF,TGTGCCAGCAGCCAAGACCCAGTTGTGGCTTTCTTT
TRBD2,TRBJ2-5,TRBV5-1,NA,CASSLGYSGGPGGVTQYF,TGCGCCAGCAGCTTGGGCTATAGCGGGGGGCCAGGCGGGGTGACCCAGTACTTC
TRBD1,TRBJ2-7,TRBV13,NA,CASSLGGTGYDDEQYF,TGTGCCAGCAGCTTAGGTGGGACAGGGTATGATGACGAGCAGTACTTC
NA,TRBJ2-5,TRBV27,NA,CASSPPGWKETQYF,TGTGCCAGCAGCCCCCCGGGTTGGAAAGAGACCCAGTACTTC
TRBD2,TRBJ2-3,TRBV7-9,once,CASSLELAGPADTQYF,TGTGCCAGCAGCTTAGAACTAGCGGGGCCGGCAGATACGCAGTATTTT
TRBD1,TRBJ1-6,TRBV4-1,NA,CASSQVDRGDSPLHF,TGCGCCAGCAGCCAAGTCGACAGGGGAGATTCACCCCTCCACTTT
NA,TRBJ1-1,TRBV6-5,NA,CASSDSGGDTEAFF,TGTGCCAGCAGTGACTCGGGGGGGGACACTGAAGCTTTCTTT
NA,TRBJ2-3,TRBV11-2,NA,CASSLVGQPSTDTQYF,TGTGCCAGCAGCTTAGTGGGCCAGCCCAGCACAGATACGCAGTATTTT
NA,TRBJ1-2,TRBV19,NA,CASNNPSVNYGYTF,TGTGCCAGTAACAACCCCAGCGTTAACTATGGCTACACCTTC
NA,TRBJ2-1,TRBV6-4,NA,CASSDKGGGHNEQFF,TGTGCCAGCAGTGACAAGGGGGGGGGCCACAATGAGCAGTTCTTC
NA,TRBJ2-2,TRBV5-1,NA,CASSLRGDTGELFF,TGCGCCAGCAGCTTGAGAGGTGACACCGGGGAGCTGTTTTTT
TRBD1,TRBJ1-2,TRBV5-1,NA,CASSPRDRGSVYTF,TGCGCCAGCAGCCCTAGGGACAGGGGTAGCGTCTACACCTTC
TRBD1,TRBJ2-2,TRBV14,NA,CASSQDLGLRKGRDSNTGELFF,TGTGCCAGCAGCCAAGACTTAGGACTTCGCAAGGGCCGGGACAGTAACACCGGGGAGCTGTTTTTT
TRBD2,TRBJ2-1,TRBV7-9,NA,CASSLAGAVYNEQFF,TGTGCCAGCAGCCTAGCGGGGGCGGTCTACAATGAGCAGTTCTTC
NA,TRBJ2-2,TRBV27,once,CASSIRRGTGELFF,TGTGCCAGCAGTATCCGCAGGGGCACCGGGGAGCTGTTTTTT
TRBD1,TRBJ2-3,TRBV11-2,NA,CASTQVGGHTQYF,TGTGCCAGCACCCAAGTAGGGGGCCATACGCAGTATTTT
NA,TRBJ2-3,TRBV29-1,NA,CSGSGPSRGDTQYF,TGCAGCGGGTCAGGTCCGAGCAGGGGAGATACGCAGTATTTT